Given below is one T cell receptor beta chain in context. The data originate from a study of blood T cell repertoires in COVID-19. Authors' analysis steps: From reference gene primer amplification, estimates of nucleated cell counts were derived. Generated by immunoSEQ multiplex PCR, the TCRdb table keeps only in-frame clones and is missing some. The DNA gave D and trimming, while V, J and clone size come from that table. Among 200,000 to 250,000 clones listed, roughly 92% were seen once. CDR3 size: 19 residues. CDR1 and CDR2 (germline): SGHRS, YFSETQ. V lost 0 bases to trimming and J lost 6 bases; unmatched junction nucleotides: 16.

This clonotype originated in a man between 60 and 70 years old with COVID-19, enrolled during active disease. The chain has TRBV5-1 and TRBJ1-2; 11 bases match TRBD1. The source material was peripheral blood. This CDR3 is CASSLGHSGTGGRADGYTF. The CDR3 DNA reads TGCGCCAGCAGCTTGGGACATTCCGGGACAGGGGGGAGGGCCGATGGCTACACCTTC.